What follows are 30 T cell receptor beta chains derived from one specimen sequenced in a study of blood T cell repertoires in COVID-19. Sequencing was performed with immunoSEQ multiplex PCR; in TCRdb, only in-frame clones are kept and a portion is missing. The repertoire holds a few hundred thousand clones, with approximately 86% as singletons. Source material: PBMCs or T cells enriched from blood (not recorded which). All receptors derive from a woman in her sixties who had recovered from COVID-19.

The gene calls are TRBV6-4 and TRBJ1-2; 8 positions match TRBD1. V gave up 6 bases and J gave up 1 base; unmatched junction bases: 13. Looked up from germline, CDR1 is MRHNA and CDR2 is SNTAGT. This CDR3 has 17 residues. CDR3 sequence: CASRPTGQGGDNYGYTF. DNA of the CDR3: TGTGCCAGCAGGCCCACAGGACAGGGCGGGGATAACTATGGCTACACCTTC.

V and J are TRBV7-9 and TRBJ1-2; 8 bases match TRBD1. Trimming cost V 2 bases and J 7 bases; bases outside gene matches: 9. The CDR3 is 15 amino acids. Germline loops: CDR1 SEHNR, CDR2 FQNEAQ (reference sequence). The DNA of the CDR3 is TGTGCCAGCAGCTTATTAGCGCAGGGGGCTAGTGGCTACACCTTC. It translates to CASSLLAQGASGYTF.

The chain couples TRBV19 to TRBJ1-4; 9 nucleotides agree with TRBD1. The ends lost 3 bases at V and 7 bases at J; junction bases unmatched: 9. Germline lookup yields CDR1 LNHDA and CDR2 SQIVND (reference sequence). CDR3 length: 16 amino acids. In nucleotides, the CDR3 is TGTGCCAGTAGTATGGTCCTTACAGGGGGCATTGAAAAACTGTTTTTT. Protein: CASSMVLTGGIEKLFF.

The chain combines TRBV6-1 with TRBJ2-7; D may be TRBD1 (5 bases). The CDR3 contains 14 residues. Per germline, CDR1 MNHNS and CDR2 SASEGT. V was pared by 2 bases and J by 2 bases, with 10 bases between. The CDR3 loop is CASSEMPGTYEQYF. Written as DNA, the CDR3 is TGTGCCAGCAGTGAAATGCCAGGGACCTACGAGCAGTACTTC.

This sequence joins TRBV11-2 and TRBJ1-5, with no clear D. V gave up 1 base and J gave up 1 base, with 5 bases separating them. The CDR3 sequence is 14 residues long. Germline V lookup: CDR1 SGHAT, CDR2 FQNNGV. The CDR3 loop reads CASSLAQSNQPQHF. CDR3 in DNA: TGTGCCAGCAGCTTAGCCCAAAGCAATCAGCCCCAGCATTTT. Full variable domain (missing parts from reference TRBV11-2 and TRBJ1-5): EAGVAQSPRYKIIEKRQSVAFWCNPISGHATLYWYQQILGQGPKLLIQFQNNGVVDDSQLPKDRFSAERLKGVDSTLKIQPAKLEDSAVYLCASSLAQSNQPQHFGDGTRLSIL.

In the case of this clone: Other DNA sequences within the sample encode an identical CDR3. This rearrangement joins TRBV11-2 to TRBJ1-2, with 9 bases lining up with TRBD1. J gave up 3 bases and V 5 bases, and 7 bases lay outside the gene matches. The CDR3 is 15 amino acids. Germline loops: CDR1 SGHAT, CDR2 FQNNGV. CDR3 amino acids: CASSPTGGADYGYTF. The CDR3 DNA is TGTGCCAGCAGCCCTACAGGGGGCGCCGACTATGGCTACACCTTC.

The V gene is TRBV24-1, the J gene TRBJ2-1; possible D gene TRBD2, 6 bases. V lost 2 bases and J 7 bases, leaving 11 bases between the germline ends. The length of the CDR3 is 14 residues. Germline V gene lookup returns CDR1 KGHDR and CDR2 SFDVKD. Here the CDR3 reads CATSDSPSVNEQFF. The CDR3 DNA follows: TGTGCCACCAGTGATTCCCCTAGCGTGAATGAGCAGTTCTTC.

V usage is TRBV5-5 and J usage is TRBJ2-6; D gene unclear. The V gene lost 4 bases and the J gene lost 2 bases, with 7 bases spanning the gap. The CDR3 is made up of 14 amino acids. From germline, CDR1 is SGHKS and CDR2 YYEKEE (reference sequence). The CDR3 sequence is CASSPPPGANVLTF. The CDR3, as DNA: TGTGCCAGCAGCCCCCCTCCTGGGGCCAACGTCCTGACTTTC.

This chain joins TRBV21-1 and TRBJ1-5; TRBD1, the table's D call, lacks a check against the DNA. TRBV21-1 counts as a pseudogene. The CDR3 contains 15 residues. The CDR3: CASSKVLGSNQPQHF. The CDR3, as DNA: TGTGCCAGCAGCAAAGTTTTGGGCAGCAATCAGCCCCAGCATTTT.

The CDR3 reads CTSSPYPRDRGVDTQYF. The DNA for the CDR3 is TGCACCAGCAGCCCCTACCCCCGGGACAGGGGGGTAGATACGCAGTATTTT. The chain uses TRBV1 and TRBJ2-3; the table gives TRBD1 as D, unverified against the DNA. TRBV1 is listed as a pseudogene. This CDR3 is built from 17 residues.

The genes are TRBV9 and TRBJ1-1; tentatively, D is TRBD1 (5 bases). CDR3 length: 15 amino acids. CDR1 is SGDLS and CDR2 is YYNGEE in the germline V gene. Trimming took 3 bases from V and 1 from J, leaving 13 bases between them. CDR3 DNA: TGTGCCAGCAGCGCGAGACAGCTACCGAACACTGAAGCTTTCTTT. Translating it yields CASSARQLPNTEAFF.

The chain uses TRBV5-1 and TRBJ2-2; 9 bases are a match to TRBD1. Germline V CDR1 and CDR2: SGHRS, YFSETQ. V lost 8 bases, J lost 7 bases, and 18 bases stayed unmatched. This CDR3 has 17 residues. The CDR3 bases are TGCGCCAGTCGTTACCGGACAGGGGTTATGAATGGCGGGGAGCTGTTTTTT. Translation: CASRYRTGVMNGGELFF.

The rearrangement uses TRBV14 and TRBJ2-7; possible D gene TRBD2, 5 bases. The length of the CDR3 is 12 residues. CDR1 SGHDN and CDR2 FVKESK come from the germline V gene. Trimming removed 4 bases at V and 7 bases at J, with 11 bases between. The CDR3 nucleotides are TGTGCCAGCAGCCTATCGGGATATGAGCAGTACTTC. Translating it yields CASSLSGYEQYF.

The rearrangement joins TRBV15 to TRBJ1-1; D remains ambiguous. The CDR3 is made up of 12 amino acids. The V gene lost 6 bases and the J gene lost 4 bases, with 9 bases spanning the gap. In germline, CDR1 is LNHNV, CDR2 YYDKDF (reference sequence). CDR3 sequence reads: CATRVYGTEAFF. In DNA form, the CDR3 reads TGTGCCACCAGGGTCTACGGCACTGAAGCTTTCTTT.

The J gene is TRBJ2-4, the V gene TRBV6-5, with TRBD1 as a possible D gene (8 bases). CDR3 length: 15 amino acids. Germline lookup yields CDR1 MNHEY and CDR2 SVGAGI. V lost 5 bases and J 9 bases, leaving 20 bases between the germline ends. The CDR3 loop reads CASSTGGGLGGIQYF. The CDR3 nucleotides read TGTGCCAGCAGTACAGGGGGGGGCCTTGGAGGCATTCAGTACTTC.

Comment on this clone: Different DNA sequences within this sample yield the same CDR3. The chain carries TRBV9 and TRBJ2-3, with D tentatively TRBD2 (5 bases). V gave up 0 bases and J gave up 1 base, with 6 bases separating them. Germline CDR1 SGDLS, CDR2 YYNGEE. The CDR3 has 14 amino acids. The CDR3 loop reads CASSVGSGTDTQYF. CDR3 nucleotide sequence: TGTGCCAGCAGCGTAGGTAGCGGCACAGATACGCAGTATTTT.

The chain recombines TRBV19 with TRBJ2-1; TRBD2 agrees at 8 bases. J lost 7 bases, V lost 2 bases, and 13 bases had no gene match. The germline CDR1 and CDR2 sequences are LNHDA and SQIVND (reference sequence). CDR3 length: 17 amino acids. The CDR3 nucleotides are TGTGCCAGTAGTATAATTGTCCCTCGGGGGGGCAGGAATGAGCAGTTCTTC. It yields the protein CASSIIVPRGGRNEQFF.

This chain links TRBV5-1 with TRBJ2-1, with TRBD1 matching 8 bases. The CDR3 is 13 residues long. Germline CDR1 is SGHRS and CDR2 is YFSETQ. V was clipped by 4 bases and J by 6 bases; unmatched bases: 3. The CDR3 DNA follows: TGCGCCAGCAGCATTGGACAGGGCAATGAGCAGTTCTTC. Residues: CASSIGQGNEQFF.

The V gene is TRBV27, the J gene TRBJ1-6, with unresolved D. Germline V gene sequence: CDR1 MNHEY, CDR2 SMNVEV (reference sequence). V gave up 3 bases and J gave up 7 bases, with 22 bases separating them. This CDR3 is built from 18 residues. The CDR3: CASSFRKLVEVGNSPLHF. In DNA form, the CDR3 reads TGTGCCAGCAGTTTTCGTAAATTGGTGGAGGTAGGAAATTCACCCCTCCACTTT.

The CDR3 loop is CASGGQGNEQFF. DNA of the CDR3: TGTGCTAGTGGGGGACAGGGCAATGAGCAGTTCTTC. V and J are TRBV12-5 and TRBJ2-1; TRBD1 matches 9 bases. Germline V CDR1 and CDR2: LGHNT, FRNRAP. V trimming: 6 bases; J trimming: 6 bases; junction bases outside the gene matches: 0. The CDR3 is 12 amino acids.

This rearrangement joins TRBV9 to TRBJ1-2; 7 bases map to TRBD1. The V gene end was trimmed by 3 bases and the J gene end by 6 bases; junction bases not matched to a gene: 8. The CDR3 sequence is 14 residues long. CDR1 and CDR2 from the germline V gene are SGDLS and YYNGEE. The CDR3 sequence: CASSGTGVSHGYTF. CDR3 nucleotide sequence: TGTGCCAGCAGCGGCACAGGGGTTTCTCATGGCTACACCTTC.

V and J are TRBV3-1 (or the pseudogene TRBV3-2) and TRBJ1-1; 7 bases are a match to TRBD1. Looked up from germline, CDR1 is LGHDT and CDR2 is YNNKEL (reference sequence). The CDR3 covers 13 residues. The V and J ends lost 1 base and 7 bases, in that order; junction bases with no gene match: 3. CDR3 protein: CASSQGDSSEAFF. In nucleotides, the CDR3 is TGTGCCAGCAGCCAAGGGGACAGTAGTGAAGCTTTCTTT.

The rearrangement uses TRBV10-2 and TRBJ2-5; 10 nucleotides match TRBD1. Per the germline V gene, CDR1 is WSHSY and CDR2 is SAAADI. This CDR3 is built from 13 residues. Trimming removed 6 bases from V and 6 bases from J; junction bases left unmatched: 4. CDR3 nucleotides: TGCGCCAGCAGGACAGGGGGCATACAGACCCAGTACTTC. This gives the protein CASRTGGIQTQYF.

The chain carries TRBV5-1 and TRBJ2-1; a weak D match, TRBD2 (6 bases). This CDR3 contains 17 residues. The V and J ends lost 3 bases and 0 bases respectively, with 16 bases between them. Germline values: CDR1 SGHRS, CDR2 YFSETQ. The CDR3 reads CASSYPEEGSSYNEQFF. In nucleotides, the CDR3 is TGCGCCAGCAGCTATCCCGAGGAGGGGAGCTCCTACAATGAGCAGTTCTTC.

This clone was counted a single time. The genes are TRBV6-5 and TRBJ2-5, with 7 nucleotides matching TRBD1. V was pared by 6 bases and J by 5 bases, with 9 bases of the junction left unmatched. Germline V CDR1 and CDR2: MNHEY, SVGAGI. The CDR3 sequence is 14 residues long. This CDR3 is CASRDRTSGETQYF. Written as DNA, the CDR3 is TGTGCCAGCAGGGACAGGACCTCAGGGGAGACCCAGTACTTC.

The chain carries TRBV25-1 and TRBJ2-3; 10 nucleotides agree with TRBD2. Germline V gives CDR1 MGHDK, CDR2 SYGVNS. The ends lost 2 bases at V and 4 bases at J; junction bases unmatched: 3. The CDR3 consists of 15 residues. CDR3 in DNA: TGTGCCAGCAGTGAACAGCGGGGGGGGCCAGATACGCAGTATTTT. Translated: CASSEQRGGPDTQYF.

The chain employs TRBV21-1 and TRBJ1-5. TRBV21-1 is marked as a pseudogene. The CDR3 consists of 16 residues. The CDR3 here is CASSSKAGDRNQPQHF. The CDR3, as DNA: TGTGCCAGCAGCTCTAAGGCGGGGGACCGCAATCAGCCCCAGCATTTT.

The chain links TRBV6-5 to TRBJ1-2; 10 positions match TRBD1. The CDR3 extends over 15 amino acids. In germline, CDR1 is MNHEY, CDR2 SVGAGI. V lost 6 bases and J lost 6; bases outside the gene matches: 10. CDR3 region: CASSSRDRGLDGYTF. The CDR3, as DNA: TGTGCCAGCAGCTCCCGGGACAGGGGTTTGGATGGCTACACCTTC.

The chain employs TRBV11-2 and TRBJ1-6; 10 bases align to TRBD1. The germline V gene encodes CDR1 SGHAT and CDR2 FQNNGV. V lost 0 bases and J lost 9; bases outside the gene matches: 5. The CDR3 totals 16 residues. CDR3 sequence reads: CASSLDRGDRGSPLHF. CDR3 bases: TGTGCCAGCAGCTTAGATCGGGGGGACAGGGGTTCACCCCTCCACTTT.

The chain combines TRBV7-2 with TRBJ2-7; 10 nucleotides match TRBD1. This CDR3 has 14 residues. The V gene's germline CDR1 is SGHTA and CDR2 FQGNSA. The junction had 2 bases not matched to a gene; V was cut back by 3 bases and J by 3 bases. The CDR3 DNA follows: TGTGCCAGCAGCTTTGGGACAGGGGTCTACGAGCAGTACTTC. Its protein is CASSFGTGVYEQYF.